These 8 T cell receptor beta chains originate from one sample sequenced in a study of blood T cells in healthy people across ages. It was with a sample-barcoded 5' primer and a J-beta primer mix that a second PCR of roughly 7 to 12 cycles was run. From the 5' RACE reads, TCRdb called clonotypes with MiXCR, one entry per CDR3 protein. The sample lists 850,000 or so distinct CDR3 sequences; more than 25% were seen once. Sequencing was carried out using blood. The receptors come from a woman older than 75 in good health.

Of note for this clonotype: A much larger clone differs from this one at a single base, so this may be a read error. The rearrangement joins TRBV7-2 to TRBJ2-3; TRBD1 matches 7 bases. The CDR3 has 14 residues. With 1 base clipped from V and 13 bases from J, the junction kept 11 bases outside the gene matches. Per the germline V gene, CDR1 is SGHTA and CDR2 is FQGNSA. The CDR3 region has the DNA TGTGCCAGCAGCTTAGATAGGACAGGCGGATTGGAGTATTTT. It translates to CASSLDRTGGLEYF.

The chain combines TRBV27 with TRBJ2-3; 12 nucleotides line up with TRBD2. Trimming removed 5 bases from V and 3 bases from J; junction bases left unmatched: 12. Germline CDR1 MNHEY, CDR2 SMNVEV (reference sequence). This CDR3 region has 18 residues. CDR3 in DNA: TGTGCCAGCAGTCCCTGGGCTAGCGGGGGGGCAGGGACAGATACGCAGTATTTT. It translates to CASSPWASGGAGTDTQYF.

CDR3 region: CSAREGRPSTDTQYF. DNA of the CDR3: TGCAGTGCTAGAGAGGGCAGACCAAGCACAGATACGCAGTATTTT. This sequence joins TRBV20-1 and TRBJ2-3; D call uncertain. Germline lookup yields CDR1 DFQATT and CDR2 SNEGSKA (reference sequence). The V end lost 0 bases, the J end lost 0 bases, and 10 bases lay between the germline ends. The CDR3 sequence is 15 residues long.

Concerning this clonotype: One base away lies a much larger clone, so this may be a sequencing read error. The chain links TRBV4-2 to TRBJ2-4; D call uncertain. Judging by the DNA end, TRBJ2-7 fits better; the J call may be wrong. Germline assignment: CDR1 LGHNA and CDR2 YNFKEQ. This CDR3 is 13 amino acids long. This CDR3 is CANSQVQDYEQYF. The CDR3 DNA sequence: TGTGCCAACAGCCAAGTTCAGGACTACGAGCAGTACTTC.

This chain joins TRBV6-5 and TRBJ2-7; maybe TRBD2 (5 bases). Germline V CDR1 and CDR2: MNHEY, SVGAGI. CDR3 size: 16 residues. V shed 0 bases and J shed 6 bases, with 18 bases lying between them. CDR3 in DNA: TGTGCCAGCAGTTACTCCGGGGTTAGTACCTCAGGCGAGCAGTACTTC. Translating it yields CASSYSGVSTSGEQYF.

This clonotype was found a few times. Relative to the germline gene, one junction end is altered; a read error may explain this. The CDR3 DNA follows: TGTGCCTGCAGGCCGAACAGGGGATCAAGCGAGCAGTACTTC. It yields the protein CACRPNRGSSEQYF. The chain employs TRBV27 and TRBJ2-7; 7 bases line up with TRBD1. Germline V gene lookup returns CDR1 MNHEY and CDR2 SMNVEV (reference sequence). The CDR3 length is 14 residues.

CDR3 region: CARGGGDTDTQYF. The CDR3 region has the DNA TGTGCCAGAGGGGGGGGGGACACAGATACGCAGTATTTT. The chain joins TRBV7-9 to TRBJ2-3; D is possibly TRBD2 (7 bases). This CDR3 region has 13 residues. The V end was cut by 9 bases, the J end by 2 bases, with 12 bases between. Germline lookup yields CDR1 SEHNR and CDR2 FQNEAQ (reference sequence).

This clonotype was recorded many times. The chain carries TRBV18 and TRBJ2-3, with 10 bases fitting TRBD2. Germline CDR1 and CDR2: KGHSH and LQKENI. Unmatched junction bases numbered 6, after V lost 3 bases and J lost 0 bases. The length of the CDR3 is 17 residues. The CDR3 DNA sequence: TGTGCCAGCTCACCCCTAGCGGGGGCTCTTAGCACAGATACGCAGTATTTT. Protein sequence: CASSPLAGALSTDTQYF.